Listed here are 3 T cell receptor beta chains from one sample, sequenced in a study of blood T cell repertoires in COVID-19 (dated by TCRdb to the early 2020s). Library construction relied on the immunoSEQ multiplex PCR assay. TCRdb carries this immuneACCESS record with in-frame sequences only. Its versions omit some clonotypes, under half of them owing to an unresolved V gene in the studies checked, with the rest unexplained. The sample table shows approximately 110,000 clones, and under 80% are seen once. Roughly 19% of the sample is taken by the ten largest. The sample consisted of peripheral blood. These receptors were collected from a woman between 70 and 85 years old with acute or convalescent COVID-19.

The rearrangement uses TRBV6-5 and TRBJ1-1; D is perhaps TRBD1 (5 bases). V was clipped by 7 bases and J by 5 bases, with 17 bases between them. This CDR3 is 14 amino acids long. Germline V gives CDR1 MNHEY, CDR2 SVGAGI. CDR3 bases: TGTGCCAGCAACACTGGGGCGACAGTAACTGAAGCTTTCTTT. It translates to CASNTGATVTEAFF.

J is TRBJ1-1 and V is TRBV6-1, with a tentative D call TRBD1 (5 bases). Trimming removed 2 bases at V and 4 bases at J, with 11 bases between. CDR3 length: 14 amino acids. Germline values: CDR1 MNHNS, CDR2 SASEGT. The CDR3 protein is CASSESGGGTEAFF. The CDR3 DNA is TGTGCCAGCAGTGAAAGTGGGGGGGGCACTGAAGCTTTCTTT.

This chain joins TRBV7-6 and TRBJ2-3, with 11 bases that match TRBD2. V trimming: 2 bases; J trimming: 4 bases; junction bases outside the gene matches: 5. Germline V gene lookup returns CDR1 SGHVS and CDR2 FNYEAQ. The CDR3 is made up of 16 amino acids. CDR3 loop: CASSLIAGGESDTQYF. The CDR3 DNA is TGTGCCAGCAGCTTAATAGCGGGGGGGGAATCAGATACGCAGTATTTT.